These T cell receptor beta chains were read from a single sample in a study of shared clonotypes between healthy human individuals. Sequenced by immunoSEQ multiplex PCR; TCRdb stores in-frame clones only, minus some. Of 2 million to 2.5 million clones listed, approximately 93% were seen once; the top ten hold roughly 0.36%. Sequenced: naive CD4+ T cells from PBMCs. These receptor sequences come from a man aged 18 to 30 in good health. Some clones in this sample may be carry-over from other donors' samples. Each CDR3 is given with its conserved first and last residue. A D gene is named only where the DNA matches it firmly. For some rows the clone size is stated as once, few or many, or as a class when expanded; others skip it.

v_call	d_call	j_call	clone_size	cdr3_aa	cdr3_nt
TRBV10-3	.	TRBJ2-7	once	CAISEWRGLVGYEQYF	TGTGCCATCAGTGAGTGGAGGGGATTAGTTGGCTACGAGCAGTACTTC
TRBV28	.	TRBJ1-3	.	CASSLLTVGSGNTIYF	TGTGCCAGCAGTTTATTGACGGTGGGGTCTGGAAACACCATATATTTT
TRBV7-2	TRBD2	TRBJ2-1	.	CASSLIAGIGEQFF	TGTGCCAGCAGCTTAATAGCGGGAATAGGTGAGCAGTTCTTC
TRBV27	.	TRBJ2-6	.	CASSLPRGVLTF	TGTGCCAGCAGTTTACCCCGGGGCGTCCTGACTTTC
TRBV5-1	.	TRBJ2-1	once	CASSLWAKNEQFF	TGCGCCAGCAGCTTGTGGGCAAAAAATGAGCAGTTCTTC
TRBV7-9	TRBD1	TRBJ1-4	.	CASSPGQGRVFEKLFF	TGTGCCAGCAGCCCCGGACAGGGGAGGGTTTTTGAAAAACTGTTTTTT
TRBV28	.	TRBJ2-7	.	CASSVHYEQYF	TGTGCCAGCAGTGTCCACTACGAGCAGTACTTC
TRBV6-5	.	TRBJ2-5	.	CASSYLRTAETQYF	TGTGCCAGCAGTTACCTCCGGACAGCGGAGACCCAGTACTTC
TRBV25-1	.	TRBJ1-2	.	CASSDDRSYYGYTF	TGTGCCAGCAGCGATGACCGGTCCTACTATGGCTACACCTTC
TRBV29-1	.	TRBJ1-2	.	CSSGADYGYTF	TGCAGCTCCGGGGCAGACTATGGCTACACCTTC
TRBV2	.	TRBJ1-3	.	CASSEARLSGNTIYF	TGTGCCAGCAGTGAAGCCAGGCTCTCTGGAAACACCATATATTTT
TRBV2	.	TRBJ2-2	.	CASSERQNTGELFF	TGTGCCAGCAGTGAAAGGCAGAACACCGGGGAGCTGTTTTTT
TRBV19	TRBD1	TRBJ2-7	.	CASMGQSHYEQYF	TGTGCCAGTATGGGACAGTCGCACTACGAGCAGTACTTC
TRBV5-1	.	TRBJ2-7	.	CASSLDRGDWSSYEQYF	TGCGCCAGCAGCTTGGACCGCGGGGACTGGAGCTCCTACGAGCAGTACTTC
TRBV29-1	TRBD1	TRBJ2-5	.	CSVEAGTGEETQYF	TGCAGCGTTGAAGCCGGGACAGGAGAAGAGACCCAGTACTTC
TRBV5-1	TRBD1	TRBJ2-7	.	CASRLTGPEEQYF	TGCGCCAGCCGGTTGACAGGGCCCGAAGAGCAGTACTTC
TRBV5-5	.	TRBJ1-2	.	CASFDVSRKSYGYTF	TGTGCCAGCTTTGATGTCTCGCGAAAGAGCTATGGCTACACCTTC
TRBV5-1	.	TRBJ2-2	.	CASSLILVSTGELFF	TGCGCCAGCAGCTTGATACTAGTGAGCACCGGGGAGCTGTTTTTT
TRBV19	.	TRBJ2-6	.	CASRELGAGANVLTF	TGTGCCAGTAGGGAGTTGGGGGCTGGGGCCAACGTCCTGACTTTC
TRBV5-3	.	TRBJ1-5	.	CASSEGLESNQPQHF	TGTGCCAGCAGCGAGGGTTTGGAGAGCAATCAGCCCCAGCATTTT
TRBV19	.	TRBJ1-4	.	CASSMGGATNEKLFF	TGTGCCAGTAGTATGGGAGGCGCCACTAATGAAAAACTGTTTTTT
TRBV7-3	.	TRBJ2-3	.	CASPAEARTDTQYF	TGTGCCTCCCCGGCGGAGGCCCGTACAGATACGCAGTATTTT
TRBV5-1	.	TRBJ2-7	.	CASSPRRGAYEQYF	TGCGCCAGCAGCCCCCGGAGAGGGGCCTACGAGCAGTACTTC
TRBV29-1	TRBD1	TRBJ2-3	.	CSGDGTGGSDTQYF	TGCAGCGGCGATGGGACAGGGGGATCAGATACGCAGTATTTT
TRBV6-5	.	TRBJ2-5	.	CASHSRAAQETQYF	TGTGCCTCCCACTCCAGGGCCGCTCAAGAGACCCAGTACTTC
TRBV6-5	.	TRBJ1-5	.	CASSYIRYQPQHF	TGTGCCAGCAGTTACATCCGGTACCAGCCCCAGCATTTT
TRBV11-3	TRBD2	TRBJ2-1	.	CASSGGRANEQFF	TGTGCCAGCAGTGGGGGGAGGGCCAATGAGCAGTTCTTC
TRBV28	.	TRBJ2-7	.	CASSRRDLSSYEQYF	TGTGCCAGCAGCCGGAGGGACTTGAGCTCCTACGAGCAGTACTTC
TRBV29-1	.	TRBJ2-3	.	CSVSRDSTGGTDTQYF	TGCAGCGTTTCACGTGATTCGACAGGAGGCACAGATACGCAGTATTTT
TRBV6-1	.	TRBJ2-7	.	CASSAASHYEQYF	TGTGCCAGCAGTGCAGCTTCGCACTACGAGCAGTACTTC
TRBV28	TRBD1	TRBJ1-5	.	CASSLKRDSPRNQPQHF	TGTGCCAGCAGTTTGAAGAGGGACAGTCCTCGCAATCAGCCCCAGCATTTT
TRBV9	.	TRBJ1-4	few	CASSRPPEDILFF	TGTGCCAGCAGCCGACCTCCGGAGGATATACTGTTTTTT
TRBV9	.	TRBJ2-5	.	CASSVTSLGPQETQYF	TGTGCCAGCAGCGTGACGTCCCTCGGGCCACAAGAGACCCAGTACTTC
TRBV5-1	.	TRBJ2-7	.	CASSLVGRSYEQYF	TGCGCCAGCAGCTTGGTGGGCAGATCCTACGAGCAGTACTTC
TRBV5-1	.	TRBJ1-1	.	CATQGIDGTEAFF	TGCGCCACCCAGGGGATCGATGGCACTGAAGCTTTCTTT
TRBV5-5	TRBD2	TRBJ2-1	.	CASSLWSGRGEQFF	TGTGCCAGCAGCTTGTGGAGCGGGAGAGGTGAGCAGTTCTTC
TRBV5-5	.	TRBJ1-2	.	CASSRINYGYTF	TGTGCCAGCAGCCGGATTAACTATGGCTACACCTTC
TRBV19	TRBD1	TRBJ1-2	.	CASSSSGTATIDGYTF	TGTGCCAGTAGTTCTTCCGGGACAGCCACGATAGATGGCTACACCTTC
TRBV5-1	.	TRBJ2-5	.	CASSYRTEETQYF	TGCGCCAGCAGCTATCGGACAGAAGAGACCCAGTACTTC